This is a list of T cell receptor beta chains from one sample in a study of blood T cell repertoires in COVID-19. Libraries were prepared by immunoSEQ multiplex PCR; TCRdb keeps only in-frame clonotypes and omits some of them. The sample includes under 250,000 clones, 65% to 85% seen only once; the top ten take 2.9%. The sequenced material came from peripheral blood. Every receptor here comes from a man over 45 with active or convalescent COVID-19. Both conserved end residues are part of each CDR3. A D gene is named only where the DNA matches it firmly. The size field is filled for only some rows; it gives once, few, many or a size class.

J gene: TRBJ1-1
V gene: TRBV7-8
D gene: -
clone size: few
CDR3 protein: CASSLGRGLRNTEAFF
CDR3 DNA: TGTGCCAGCAGCTTAGGGCGGGGACTGAGGAACACTGAAGCTTTCTTT

J gene: TRBJ1-5
V gene: TRBV11-2
D gene: -
clone size: -
CDR3 protein: CASSPSLDQPQHF
CDR3 DNA: TGTGCCAGCAGCCCGAGTCTCGATCAGCCCCAGCATTTT

J gene: TRBJ1-4
V gene: TRBV28
D gene: -
clone size: -
CDR3 protein: CASKIGATNEKLFF
CDR3 DNA: TGTGCCAGCAAAATCGGGGCAACTAATGAAAAACTGTTTTTT

J gene: TRBJ2-3
V gene: TRBV19
D gene: TRBD2
clone size: few
CDR3 protein: CASMREGLVTDTQYF
CDR3 DNA: TGTGCCAGTATGAGGGAGGGACTAGTTACAGATACGCAGTATTTT

J gene: TRBJ1-2
V gene: TRBV28
D gene: -
clone size: -
CDR3 protein: CASDIGRGYGYTF
CDR3 DNA: TGTGCCAGCGACATCGGCCGGGGCTATGGCTACACCTTC

J gene: TRBJ1-5
V gene: TRBV29-1
D gene: TRBD1
clone size: -
CDR3 protein: CSVHTGGNQPQHF
CDR3 DNA: TGCAGCGTCCATACAGGGGGCAATCAGCCCCAGCATTTT

J gene: TRBJ1-1
V gene: TRBV3-1/TRBV3-2
D gene: -
clone size: -
CDR3 protein: CASSLTQTSITEAFF
CDR3 DNA: TGTGCCAGCAGCCTCACTCAGACATCTATCACTGAAGCTTTCTTT

J gene: TRBJ1-6
V gene: TRBV30
D gene: TRBD1
clone size: -
CDR3 protein: CAWSVKGAGDSPLHF
CDR3 DNA: TGTGCCTGGAGTGTAAAGGGGGCAGGGGACTCACCCCTCCACTTT

J gene: TRBJ1-3
V gene: TRBV28
D gene: -
clone size: few
CDR3 protein: CASSRVFASGNTIYF
CDR3 DNA: TGTGCCAGCAGCCGGGTATTTGCCTCTGGAAACACCATATATTTT

J gene: TRBJ1-1
V gene: TRBV9
D gene: -
clone size: -
CDR3 protein: CASSVSTGMNTEAFF
CDR3 DNA: TGTGCCAGCAGCGTATCCACAGGGATGAACACTGAAGCTTTCTTT